One and the same sample provided the 9 T cell receptor beta chains below, sequenced in a study of T cell responses to AZD1222 COVID-19 vaccine (dated by TCRdb to the early 2020s). The time point label for this specimen denotes: baseline before first vaccination. Read against the paper, the sample's treatment or condition label means: meningococcal conjugate vaccine given as trial control. The library was produced with the immunoSEQ multiplex PCR assay. TCRdb mirrors the immuneACCESS table, restricted to in-frame sequences. Some clones are absent from its copies; in checked studies, under half trace to an unresolved V gene, and the reason for the others is unknown. Across this sample there are 120,000 to 150,000 clones, with about 91% seen only once. Clones ranked in the top ten supply roughly 3.5% of the sample. The specimen was peripheral blood, collected on day 0 of MenACWY control vaccination. The origin of the receptors is an adult in good health.

The chain carries TRBV29-1 and TRBJ1-2; 7 bases are a match to TRBD1. The CDR3 covers 13 residues. Germline CDR1 reads SQVTM; CDR2 reads ANQGSEA. J lost 4 bases, V lost 4 bases, and 6 bases had no gene match. The CDR3 region is CSVGGQRTYGYTF. The CDR3 DNA sequence: TGCAGCGTTGGGGGACAGAGAACCTATGGCTACACCTTC.

This clone was counted only a few times. The chain has TRBV28 and TRBJ1-2; a possible D gene is TRBD1 (5 bases). CDR3 size: 15 residues. Germline V gene sequence: CDR1 MDHEN, CDR2 SYDVKM. V lost 5 bases and J 1 base, leaving 14 bases between the germline ends. Here the CDR3 reads CASSPEGPNNYGYTF. CDR3 in DNA: TGTGCCAGCAGTCCGGAGGGACCGAATAACTATGGCTACACCTTC.

The rearrangement links TRBV6-2 or TRBV6-3 to TRBJ2-7; 7 nucleotides align to TRBD1. Germline loops: CDR1 MNHEY, CDR2 SVGEGT. V gave up 6 bases and J gave up 2 bases; unmatched junction bases: 10. There are 15 residues in the CDR3. The CDR3 here is CASSPGTETTYEQYF. In DNA, the CDR3 is TGTGCCAGCAGCCCCGGGACAGAAACCACCTACGAGCAGTACTTC.

The V call is TRBV6-1, the J call TRBJ1-5; D is unresolved. The V end was cut by 2 bases, the J end by 5 bases, with 4 bases between. This CDR3 has 12 amino acids. The germline gives CDR1 MNHNS, CDR2 SASEGT. This CDR3 is CASSERDQPQHF. In DNA, the CDR3 is TGTGCCAGCAGTGAACGAGATCAGCCCCAGCATTTT.

This chain connects TRBV3-1 (or the pseudogene TRBV3-2) to TRBJ2-1, with 13 nucleotides matching TRBD2. Per germline, CDR1 LGHDT and CDR2 YNNKEL (reference sequence). Trimming removed 5 bases from V and 4 bases from J; junction bases left unmatched: 5. There are 16 residues in the CDR3. CDR3: CASSSGLAGTYNEQFF. For the CDR3, the DNA is TGTGCCAGCAGCTCGGGACTAGCGGGGACATACAATGAGCAGTTCTTC.

This chain joins TRBV6-5 and TRBJ1-1; D not certain. This CDR3 region has 13 residues. Looked up from germline, CDR1 is MNHEY and CDR2 is SVGAGI. Trimming cost V 0 bases and J 3 bases, with 5 bases left between them. The CDR3 loop reads CASSYSPDTEAFF. The CDR3, as DNA: TGTGCCAGCAGTTACTCGCCTGACACTGAAGCTTTCTTT.

The chain recombines TRBV24-1 with TRBJ2-1, with D possibly matching TRBD1 (5 bases). The CDR3 consists of 15 residues. Germline V gives CDR1 KGHDR, CDR2 SFDVKD. Deletions cut 7 bases from V and 1 base from J, with 13 bases between. The CDR3 DNA reads as TGTGCCACCAGCCGAAGGGGCAGGTCCTACAATGAGCAGTTCTTC. Amino acid sequence: CATSRRGRSYNEQFF.

This chain joins TRBV28 and TRBJ1-6; D is perhaps TRBD1 (5 bases). V lost 7 bases to trimming and J lost 8 bases, with 12 bases between them. Germline CDR1 and CDR2: MDHEN and SYDVKM. This CDR3 region has 13 residues. In DNA, the CDR3 is TGTGCCAGCATAAGAGGAGGGGATTCACCCCTCCACTTT. Amino acid sequence: CASIRGGDSPLHF.

This sequence joins TRBV24-1 and TRBJ2-5; D is ambiguous. Germline V gene sequence: CDR1 KGHDR, CDR2 SFDVKD. The V end lost 9 bases, the J end lost 3 bases, and 7 bases lay between the germline ends. CDR3 length: 11 amino acids. The CDR3 DNA reads as TGTGCCACCGCCACCGAAGAGACCCAGTACTTC. Its protein product is CATATEETQYF.